These T cell receptor beta chains were read from a single sample in a study of vaccination and CD4 T cells after COVID-19. Antigens of these TCRs are unknown. TCRdb analysed the PCR reads with MiXCR anew, one entry per CDR3 protein. The sample lists about 24,000 distinct CDR3 sequences, around 30% occurring once. Source: CD4+ T cells from blood, cultured in vitro, taken about 7 months after SARS-CoV-2 vaccination. The receptors shown here come from a human donor who had recovered from COVID-19. CDR3s include the opening cysteine and the closing phenylalanine or tryptophan. Fields, in order: J gene, clone size, V gene, D gene, CDR3 DNA, CDR3 protein. The D gene is left open where the match is weak. Size values are once, few and many counts, or a class for expanded clones, and some rows have none.

j_gene: TRBJ2-5; abundance: NA; v_gene: TRBV24-1; d_gene: TRBD2; CDR3nt: TGTGCCACCAGTGATGGACTAGCGGGAGTAGAGACCCAGTACTTC; CDR3aa: CATSDGLAGVETQYF
j_gene: TRBJ2-7; abundance: few; v_gene: TRBV27; d_gene: TRBD2; CDR3nt: TGTGCCAGCAGTTTGGGACTACTAGCGGGGAAGTACGAGCAGTACTTC; CDR3aa: CASSLGLLAGKYEQYF
j_gene: TRBJ2-5; abundance: NA; v_gene: TRBV7-3; d_gene: NA; CDR3nt: TGTGCCAGCAGCTTATCGGGGGATTCCGGGGAGACCCAGTACTTC; CDR3aa: CASSLSGDSGETQYF
j_gene: TRBJ2-7; abundance: NA; v_gene: TRBV7-9; d_gene: NA; CDR3nt: TGTGCCAGCAGCTTAGCCGACGAGCAGTACTTC; CDR3aa: CASSLADEQYF
j_gene: TRBJ2-3; abundance: few; v_gene: TRBV20-1; d_gene: NA; CDR3nt: TGCAGTGCAATAATCGAGCTGAGAGATACGCAGTATTTT; CDR3aa: CSAIIELRDTQYF
j_gene: TRBJ2-5; abundance: NA; v_gene: TRBV20-1; d_gene: NA; CDR3nt: TGCAGTGCTAGGGCAGGGGACATGGAGACCCAGTACTTC; CDR3aa: CSARAGDMETQYF
j_gene: TRBJ2-1; abundance: NA; v_gene: TRBV20-1; d_gene: NA; CDR3nt: TGCAGTGCTAAGAGGACTGGGAGTGTGAGGTACAATGAGCAGTTCTTC; CDR3aa: CSAKRTGSVRYNEQFF
j_gene: TRBJ2-5; abundance: few; v_gene: TRBV28; d_gene: TRBD1; CDR3nt: TGTGCCAGCAGTCTTGGACAGGGGCGGGAGACCCAGTACTTC; CDR3aa: CASSLGQGRETQYF
j_gene: TRBJ1-5; abundance: NA; v_gene: TRBV6-1; d_gene: NA; CDR3nt: TGTGCCGGCAGGCCAATGGACAGTGCCTATAGCAATCAGCCCCAGCATTTT; CDR3aa: CAGRPMDSAYSNQPQHF
j_gene: TRBJ2-1; abundance: few; v_gene: TRBV20-1; d_gene: TRBD2; CDR3nt: TGCAGTGCTAGTCGTCAAAGCGGGACTAGCGGATACAATGAGCAGTTCTTC; CDR3aa: CSASRQSGTSGYNEQFF
j_gene: TRBJ2-3; abundance: NA; v_gene: TRBV7-2; d_gene: NA; CDR3nt: TGTGCCAGCAGCCTTAGTCGCACAGATACGCAGTATTTT; CDR3aa: CASSLSRTDTQYF
j_gene: TRBJ2-7; abundance: NA; v_gene: TRBV6-1; d_gene: TRBD2; CDR3nt: TGTGCCAGCATACGTGGGGGGGGGTCCTACGAGCAGTACTTC; CDR3aa: CASIRGGGSYEQYF
j_gene: TRBJ1-3; abundance: once; v_gene: TRBV7-6; d_gene: NA; CDR3nt: TGTGCCAGCAGCTCCGGACAGCTTATAACTTCTGGAAACACCATATATTTT; CDR3aa: CASSSGQLITSGNTIYF
j_gene: TRBJ2-1; abundance: NA; v_gene: TRBV6-1; d_gene: NA; CDR3nt: TGTGCCAGCAGTGAAACGGGGGAGAACTATAATGAGCAGTTCTTC; CDR3aa: CASSETGENYNEQFF
j_gene: TRBJ1-3; abundance: few; v_gene: TRBV20-1; d_gene: NA; CDR3nt: TGCAGTGCTAGCCCATCAAGTTGGGGCACCATATATTTT; CDR3aa: CSASPSSWGTIYF
j_gene: TRBJ2-3; abundance: NA; v_gene: TRBV20-1; d_gene: NA; CDR3nt: TGCAGTGCTAGAGATAGGGGATCCGTAGATACGCAGTATTTT; CDR3aa: CSARDRGSVDTQYF
j_gene: TRBJ2-1; abundance: NA; v_gene: TRBV29-1; d_gene: NA; CDR3nt: TGCAGCGTTGAAGATTTAGGGTACAATGAGCAGTTCTTC; CDR3aa: CSVEDLGYNEQFF
j_gene: TRBJ2-3; abundance: few; v_gene: TRBV11-1; d_gene: NA; CDR3nt: TGTGCCAGCAGCCCCAGGGCCGGTAGCACAGATACGCAGTATTTT; CDR3aa: CASSPRAGSTDTQYF
j_gene: TRBJ2-3; abundance: NA; v_gene: TRBV7-6; d_gene: NA; CDR3nt: TGTGCCAGCAGCTCGGAGGGGGCGCGGGGCCCAGATACGCAGTATTTT; CDR3aa: CASSSEGARGPDTQYF
j_gene: TRBJ1-2; abundance: NA; v_gene: TRBV5-1; d_gene: TRBD1; CDR3nt: TGCGCCAGCAGCCTGGACAGGGGTCATAATAACTATGGCTACACCTTC; CDR3aa: CASSLDRGHNNYGYTF
j_gene: TRBJ2-7; abundance: few; v_gene: TRBV7-8; d_gene: NA; CDR3nt: TGTGCCAGCAGCCCACCGGTAGCTAGCAGCGAGCAGTACTTC; CDR3aa: CASSPPVASSEQYF
j_gene: TRBJ2-7; abundance: few; v_gene: TRBV12-3/TRBV12-4; d_gene: NA; CDR3nt: TGTGCCAGCAGCTGGACTAACTCCTACGAGCAGTACTTC; CDR3aa: CASSWTNSYEQYF
j_gene: TRBJ2-3; abundance: NA; v_gene: TRBV7-3; d_gene: NA; CDR3nt: TGTGCCAGCAGCTTAAACCGGTACCCCACAGATACGCAGTATTTT; CDR3aa: CASSLNRYPTDTQYF
j_gene: TRBJ2-7; abundance: NA; v_gene: TRBV20-1; d_gene: NA; CDR3nt: TGCAGTGCTAGATTTTCGGGTGACGAGCAGTACTTC; CDR3aa: CSARFSGDEQYF
j_gene: TRBJ2-3; abundance: few; v_gene: TRBV7-6; d_gene: TRBD2; CDR3nt: TGTGCCAGCAGCATACCCGGGGGGGCTGGGGCTAGCACAGATACGCAGTATTTT; CDR3aa: CASSIPGGAGASTDTQYF
j_gene: TRBJ2-2; abundance: NA; v_gene: TRBV20-1; d_gene: TRBD1; CDR3nt: TGCAGTGCGGGGGACAGGGGGTCCACCGGGGAGCTGTTTTTT; CDR3aa: CSAGDRGSTGELFF
j_gene: TRBJ2-1; abundance: NA; v_gene: TRBV6-1; d_gene: NA; CDR3nt: TGTGCCAGCAGTGAGGTATCTGATGAGCAGTTCTTC; CDR3aa: CASSEVSDEQFF
j_gene: TRBJ2-2; abundance: NA; v_gene: TRBV20-1; d_gene: TRBD2; CDR3nt: TGCAGTGCTAGATCCTTACTAGCGGGAGCGACCGGGGAGCTGTTTTTT; CDR3aa: CSARSLLAGATGELFF
j_gene: TRBJ2-6; abundance: NA; v_gene: TRBV7-9; d_gene: NA; CDR3nt: TGTGCCAGCAGCTCGAGTCAGGGGTATAGCTCTGGGGCCAACGTCCTGACTTTC; CDR3aa: CASSSSQGYSSGANVLTF
j_gene: TRBJ1-2; abundance: NA; v_gene: TRBV12-5; d_gene: NA; CDR3nt: TGTGCTAGTGGGTACAGCAACTATGGCTACACCTTC; CDR3aa: CASGYSNYGYTF
j_gene: TRBJ1-2; abundance: NA; v_gene: TRBV6-1; d_gene: NA; CDR3nt: TGTGCCAGCAGAGGGGGAGGGGGTGGCTACACCTTC; CDR3aa: CASRGGGGGYTF